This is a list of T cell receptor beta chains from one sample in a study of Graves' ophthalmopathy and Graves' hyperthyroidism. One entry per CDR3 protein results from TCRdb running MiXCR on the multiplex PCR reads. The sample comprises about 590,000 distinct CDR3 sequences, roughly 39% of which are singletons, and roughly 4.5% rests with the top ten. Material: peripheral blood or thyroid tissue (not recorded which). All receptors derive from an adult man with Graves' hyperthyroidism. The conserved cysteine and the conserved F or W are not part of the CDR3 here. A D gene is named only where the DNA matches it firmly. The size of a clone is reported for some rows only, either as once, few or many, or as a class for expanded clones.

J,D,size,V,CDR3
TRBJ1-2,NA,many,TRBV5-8,ASSLTASGSYGYT
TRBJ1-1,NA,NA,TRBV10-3,AISDGGPTEAF
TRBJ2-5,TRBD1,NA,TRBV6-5,ASRGTGTFETQY
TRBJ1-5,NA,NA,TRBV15,ATSSVSSNQPQH
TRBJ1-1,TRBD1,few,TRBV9,ASSASTGGTEAF
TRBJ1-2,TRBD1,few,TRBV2,ASSSGQGPSNYGYT
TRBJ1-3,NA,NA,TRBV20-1,SAGGFQSGNTIY
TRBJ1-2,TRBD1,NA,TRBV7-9,ASSLTGGWGYT
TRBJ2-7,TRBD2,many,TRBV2,ASTGTSGSSYEQY
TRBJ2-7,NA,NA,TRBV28,ASGWEQY
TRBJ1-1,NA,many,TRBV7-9,ASSTLPSGIGNTEAF
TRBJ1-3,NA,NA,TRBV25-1,ASSPEYTNTIY
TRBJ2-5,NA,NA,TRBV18,ASSPPERQETQY
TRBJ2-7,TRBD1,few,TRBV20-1,SAPGQGADEQY
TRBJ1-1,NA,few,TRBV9,ASSPREVVLTTEAF
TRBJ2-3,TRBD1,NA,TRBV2,ASSERTGGDTQY
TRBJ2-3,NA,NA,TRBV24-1,ATSALVRGGSDTQY
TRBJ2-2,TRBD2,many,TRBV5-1,ASSLASGTGELF
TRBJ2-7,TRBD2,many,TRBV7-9,ASSLALAGAPSHEQY
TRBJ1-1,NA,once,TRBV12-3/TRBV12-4,ASSVGGGYTEAF
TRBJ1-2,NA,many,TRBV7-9,ASSLAEDGYT
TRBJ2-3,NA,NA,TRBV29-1,SLAGGLTDTQY
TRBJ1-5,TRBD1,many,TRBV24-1,ATSDHRGQPQH
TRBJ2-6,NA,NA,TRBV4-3,ASSQGAVPSSGANVLT
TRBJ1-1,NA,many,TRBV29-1,SVVIWVSGTEAF
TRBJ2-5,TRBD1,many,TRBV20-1,SAPTGAEQTQY
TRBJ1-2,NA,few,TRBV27,ASSLQGFYGYT
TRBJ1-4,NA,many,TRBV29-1,SVPGYRDGEKLF
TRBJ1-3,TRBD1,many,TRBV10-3,AISESGQKAGNTIY
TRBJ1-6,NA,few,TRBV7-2,ASSRKPLDSGTVSVSPLH
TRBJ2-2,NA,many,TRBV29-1,SVGWNTGELF
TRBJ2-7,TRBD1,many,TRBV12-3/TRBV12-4,ASSHRGQGNYEQY
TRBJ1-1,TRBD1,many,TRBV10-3,AIKSTGARTEAF
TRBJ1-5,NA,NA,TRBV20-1,SARDLAGRYEH
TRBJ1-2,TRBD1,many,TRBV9,ASSDDRVLS
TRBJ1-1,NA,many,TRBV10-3,AISETGMNTEAF
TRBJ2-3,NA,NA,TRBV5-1,ASSPGSGTATTDTQY
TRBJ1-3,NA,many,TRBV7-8,ASKSNSGNTIY
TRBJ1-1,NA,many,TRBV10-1,ASSEGRLNTEAF
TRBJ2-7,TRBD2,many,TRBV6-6,ASSSKLAYAYEQY
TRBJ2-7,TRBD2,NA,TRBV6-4,ASSKRGGAPYEQY
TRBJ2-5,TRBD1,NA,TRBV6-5,ASSFRTGAQETQY
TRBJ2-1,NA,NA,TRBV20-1,SARLSSYNEQF
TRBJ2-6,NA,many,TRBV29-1,SVEGGDSGANVLT
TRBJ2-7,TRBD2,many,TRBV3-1,ASSQTSGPYEQY
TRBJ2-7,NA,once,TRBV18,ASPLAGSSYEQY
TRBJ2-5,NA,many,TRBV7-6,ASSLAQGGKTQY
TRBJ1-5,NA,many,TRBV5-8,ASSLSGVNQPQH
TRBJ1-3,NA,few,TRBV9,ASSGVISGNTIY
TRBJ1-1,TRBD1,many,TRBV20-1,SATTGANTEAF
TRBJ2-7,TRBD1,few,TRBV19,ASSIGGGGYEQY
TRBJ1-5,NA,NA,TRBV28,ASSNQGQGNQPQH
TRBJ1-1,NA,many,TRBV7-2,ASSLGTVNTEAF